Given below is one T cell receptor beta chain in context. This table comes from immunoSEQ multiplex PCR, and its TCRdb copy is limited to in-frame clones, with some not included. The table shows around 68,000 clones, with about 93% occurring only once. The data stem from a study of blood T cell repertoires in COVID-19. Study as a whole: The United States, Italy and Spain provided the acute and convalescent COVID-19 samples.

The CDR3 sequence is 14 residues long. V dropped 8 bases and J dropped 1; count of bases not matched to a gene: 5. CDR1 and CDR2 (germline): MNHNY, SVGAGI (reference sequence). Source material: peripheral blood. The clonotype was recovered from a man between 65 and 79 years old with active COVID-19. The chain couples TRBV6-6 to TRBJ1-3, with 7 positions matching TRBD1. The chain's CDR3 is CASQAGGSGNTIYF. In nucleotides, the CDR3 is TGTGCCAGCCAGGCAGGGGGGTCTGGAAACACCATATATTTT.